What follows are 18 T cell receptor beta chains derived from one specimen sequenced in a study of stem cell transplantation in POMP-related autoinflammatory disease (dated by TCRdb to the early 2020s). Receptors were amplified or captured by the immunoSEQ multiplex PCR assay. TCRdb retrieved this table from immuneACCESS and kept in-frame rearrangements only. Not all clones are present; in checked studies, unresolved V genes account for under half, and no reason is known for the remainder. Present in this sample are tens of thousands of clones, more than 75% of which were seen just once. Around 0.72% of the sample is held by the ten biggest clonotypes. Interpreted using the paper, the time point label stands for: after hematopoietic stem cell transplant. The source material was CD4+ T cells from PBMCs, sampled after stem cell transplantation. These receptor sequences come from a human patient with POMP-related autoinflammation and immune dysregulation (PRAID). Following transplantation, T cells from the graft donor may be among those present.

This sequence joins TRBV6-1 and TRBJ2-7, with D perhaps matching TRBD1 (6 bases). The CDR3 is made up of 18 amino acids. V was cut by 4 bases and J by 2 bases, with 24 bases left in between. Germline assignment: CDR1 MNHNS and CDR2 SASEGT. The CDR3 here is CASSARRDTLLNPYEQYF. In DNA form, the CDR3 reads TGTGCCAGCAGTGCACGCCGGGACACCCTTCTAAACCCCTACGAGCAGTACTTC.

V usage is TRBV2 and J usage is TRBJ2-7; 12 positions match TRBD1. J lost 6 bases, V lost 6 bases, and 6 bases had no gene match. CDR1 and CDR2 from the germline V gene are SNHLY and FYNNEI. The CDR3 sequence is 14 residues long. The DNA for the CDR3 is TGTGCCAGCAGGGTCGGGACAGGGGGCCGCGAGCAGTACTTC. This gives the protein CASRVGTGGREQYF.

The count of this clone is one. The chain uses TRBV19 and TRBJ2-1; maybe TRBD1 (7 bases). Looked up from germline, CDR1 is LNHDA and CDR2 is SQIVND (reference sequence). CDR3 size: 14 residues. The V gene lost 7 bases and the J gene lost 7 bases, with 17 bases spanning the gap. The CDR3 is CASTAGRGRNEQFF. CDR3 DNA: TGTGCCAGTACGGCGGGAAGGGGGCGAAATGAGCAGTTCTTC.

This sequence joins TRBV18 and TRBJ2-7, with D perhaps TRBD1 or TRBD2 (5 bases each). The ends were cut back, 8 bases at V and 2 bases at J, with 25 bases in the middle. The length of the CDR3 is 17 residues. The germline CDR1 and CDR2 sequences are KGHSH and LQKENI. The CDR3 DNA reads TGTGCCAGCACCCCTCCCGGCGCAGAGGGGAAAGCCTACGAGCAGTACTTC. Protein sequence: CASTPPGAEGKAYEQYF.

The rearrangement links TRBV5-1 to TRBJ1-3; 10 positions agree with TRBD1. The V and J ends lost 4 bases and 3 bases, in that order; junction bases with no gene match: 4. Germline values: CDR1 SGHRS, CDR2 YFSETQ. The CDR3 consists of 15 residues. The CDR3 DNA follows: TGCGCCAGCAGCACAGGGACAGGGGTTGGAAACACCATATATTTT. This encodes CASSTGTGVGNTIYF.

This clone has a single count. The chain carries TRBV4-1 and TRBJ2-1; a weak D match, TRBD1 (6 bases). The CDR3 consists of 16 residues. The germline CDR1 and CDR2 sequences are MGHRA and YSYEKL. The germline V and J ends were trimmed by 2 bases and 4 bases, with 15 bases remaining between them. CDR3 sequence reads: CASSQFPRGAYNEQFF. CDR3 coding DNA: TGCGCCAGCAGCCAATTCCCCAGGGGTGCTTACAATGAGCAGTTCTTC.

The chain joins TRBV7-3 to TRBJ2-3; TRBD1 matches 9 bases. This CDR3 contains 15 residues. The trim removed 4 bases at V and 4 bases at J, leaving 6 bases unmatched. Germline loops: CDR1 SGHTA, CDR2 FQGTGA. The CDR3 region has the DNA TGTGCCAGCAGCTCGGGACAGGGTAGAGCAGATACGCAGTATTTT. Its protein is CASSSGQGRADTQYF.

This chain joins TRBV6-1 and TRBJ1-1; no firm D call. Germline V gene data show CDR1 as MNHNS and CDR2 as SASEGT. V lost 1 base, J lost 6 bases, and 9 bases lay in between. CDR3 length: 13 amino acids. CDR3 in DNA: TGTGCCAGCAGTGAAGAGAGGAAAGCTGAAGCTTTCTTT. It translates to CASSEERKAEAFF.

The chain links TRBV6-5 to TRBJ2-7; 9 bases align to TRBD2. CDR1 is MNHEY, CDR2 SVGAGI, per germline. The CDR3 spans 15 residues. Trimming at V came to 0 bases and at J to 2 bases, leaving 2 bases not matched to a gene. CDR3 amino acids: CASSYSTSGAYEQYF. CDR3 bases: TGTGCCAGCAGTTACTCGACTAGCGGAGCCTACGAGCAGTACTTC.

In this sample, this clone turned up once. The rearrangement joins TRBV11-1 to TRBJ1-1, with D perhaps matching TRBD1 (6 bases). The V and J ends lost 4 bases and 1 base respectively, with 7 bases between them. Germline CDR1 and CDR2: SGHAT and FQDESV (reference sequence). This CDR3 is built from 13 residues. CDR3 sequence (DNA): TGTGCCAGCAGCTCACAGGGGAACACTGAAGCTTTCTTT. Translation gives CASSSQGNTEAFF.

The V and J genes are TRBV11-2 and TRBJ2-3; unclear D gene. Per germline, CDR1 SGHAT and CDR2 FQNNGV. Trimming took off 5 bases at V and 9 bases at J, with 9 bases between the two ends. The length of the CDR3 is 11 residues. The CDR3 DNA reads as TGTGCCAGCAGCCAGTTATTAACGCAGTATTTT. This gives the protein CASSQLLTQYF.

The chain links TRBV5-4 to TRBJ2-1; 9 bases match TRBD2. Trimming removed 6 bases from V and 5 bases from J; junction bases left unmatched: 9. The CDR3 sequence is 15 residues long. Germline CDR1 and CDR2: SGHNT and YYREEE (reference sequence). The CDR3 region is CASTRAGGGHNEQFF. For the CDR3, the DNA is TGTGCCAGCACCCGAGCGGGGGGCGGGCACAATGAGCAGTTCTTC.

This rearrangement joins TRBV6-5 to TRBJ1-3, with a possible D match to TRBD1 (6 bases). CDR1 and CDR2 (germline): MNHEY, SVGAGI. The germline V and J ends were trimmed by 6 bases and 7 bases, with 7 bases remaining between them. The CDR3 length is 11 residues. The CDR3 region has the DNA TGTGCCAGCAGAAGGGGGAACACCATATATTTT. Its translation is CASRRGNTIYF.

This sequence joins TRBV5-1 and TRBJ1-6, with TRBD1 identical over 8 bases. This CDR3 comprises 16 residues. Germline V lookup: CDR1 SGHRS, CDR2 YFSETQ. The J segment lost 5 bases and the V segment lost 0 bases, leaving 4 bases of the junction unmatched. CDR3 amino acids: CASSLAGGNDNSPLHF. DNA for the CDR3: TGCGCCAGCAGCTTGGCAGGGGGCAACGATAATTCACCCCTCCACTTT.

The V call is TRBV28, the J call TRBJ2-5; 12 nucleotides align to TRBD2. With 6 bases clipped from V and 2 bases from J, the junction kept 4 bases outside the gene matches. The CDR3 runs 15 residues. Per the germline V gene, CDR1 is MDHEN and CDR2 is SYDVKM. CDR3 DNA: TGTGCCAGCAGATGGACTAGCGGGGTGCAAGAGACCCAGTACTTC. It codes for CASRWTSGVQETQYF.

The chain links TRBV11-2 to TRBJ2-1; 7 nucleotides match TRBD2. The V gene's germline CDR1 is SGHAT and CDR2 FQNNGV. V gave up 5 bases and J gave up 6 bases; unmatched junction bases: 7. CDR3 size: 14 residues. CDR3 protein: CASSKSGLPNEQFF. Here the CDR3 DNA reads TGTGCCAGCAGCAAATCGGGACTACCCAATGAGCAGTTCTTC.

The chain combines TRBV5-8 with TRBJ1-2; tentatively, D is TRBD1 (6 bases). Per germline, CDR1 SGHTS and CDR2 YDEGEE. This CDR3 contains 15 residues. V was trimmed by 0 bases and J by 0 bases, leaving 9 bases between them. The CDR3 loop reads CASSLAGGPNYGYTF. The CDR3 region has the DNA TGTGCCAGCAGCTTGGCGGGGGGCCCTAACTATGGCTACACCTTC. Full variable domain (remainder filled in from reference TRBV5-8 and TRBJ1-2): EAGVTQSPTHLIKTRGQQATLRCSPISGHTSVYWYQQALGLGLQFLLWYDEGEERNRGNFPPRFSGRQFPNYSSELNVNALELEDSALYLCASSLAGGPNYGYTFGSGTRLTVV.

The V call is TRBV7-9, the J call TRBJ1-4; D is undetermined. The CDR3 consists of 16 residues. Germline V gene lookup returns CDR1 SEHNR and CDR2 FQNEAQ (reference sequence). V was pared by 5 bases and J by 0 bases, with 13 bases between. As DNA, the CDR3 is TGTGCCAGCAGCCCGGGCAGGAGGGCAACTAATGAAAAACTGTTTTTT. Translating it yields CASSPGRRATNEKLFF.